Below are 28 T cell receptor beta chains sequenced from a single sample in a study of long-term antiretroviral therapy in people with HIV. Assay version v3.0 of immunoSEQ was used, and it was run at survey level. Clones were read by immunoSEQ multiplex PCR, and TCRdb kept only the in-frame ones, dropping some. The table shows approximately 22,000 clones, with 86% occurring only once. Here the sequenced sample was unsorted PBMCs, taken 1.3 years after starting antiretroviral therapy. These receptor sequences come from a man aged 55 to 69 with HIV.

This clone was counted once. The V call is TRBV18, the J call TRBJ1-1; no reliable D call. The CDR3 length is 15 residues. The V gene lost 3 bases and the J gene lost 0 bases, with 11 bases spanning the gap. From germline, CDR1 is KGHSH and CDR2 LQKENI. CDR3 residues: CASSPLGLLNTEAFF. CDR3 bases: TGTGCCAGCTCACCCCTCGGACTGCTGAACACTGAAGCTTTCTTT.

The chain joins TRBV4-3 to TRBJ1-1, with TRBD1 identical over 9 bases. With V trimmed by 0 bases and J by 3 bases, 5 bases remained unmatched. This CDR3 is 16 amino acids long. Germline V gene lookup returns CDR1 LGHNA and CDR2 YSLEER. The chain's CDR3 is CASSQEGTGRYTEAFF. In DNA form, the CDR3 reads TGCGCCAGCAGCCAAGAAGGGACAGGGAGGTACACTGAAGCTTTCTTT.

The rearrangement uses TRBV5-1 and TRBJ2-6; no firm D call. The CDR3 length is 17 residues. V shed 4 bases and J shed 0 bases, with 14 bases lying between them. Germline CDR1 is SGHRS and CDR2 is YFSETQ. CDR3 in amino acids: CASSRFAANSGANVLTF. DNA for the CDR3: TGCGCCAGCAGCCGCTTTGCAGCCAACTCTGGGGCCAACGTCCTGACTTTC.

V is TRBV30 and J is TRBJ2-7, with TRBD2 matching 11 bases. Looked up from germline, CDR1 is GTSNPN and CDR2 is SVGIG (reference sequence). This CDR3 spans 18 amino acids. The ends lost 5 bases at V and 2 bases at J; junction bases unmatched: 17. CDR3 DNA sequence: TGTGCCTGGGCCGCCGGGAGTAGCGGGAGGGCCTGGACCTACGAGCAGTACTTC. Residues: CAWAAGSSGRAWTYEQYF.

This clone appeared once. The rearrangement links TRBV20-1 to TRBJ1-1, with 7 bases fitting TRBD1. J gave up 7 bases and V 3 bases, and 2 bases lay outside the gene matches. The germline V gene has CDR1 DFQATT and CDR2 SNEGSKA (reference sequence). The CDR3 covers 11 residues. CDR3 residues: CSARRDSEAFF. As DNA, the CDR3 is TGCAGTGCTAGGCGGGACAGTGAAGCTTTCTTT.

V usage is TRBV18 and J usage is TRBJ1-2; a weak D match, TRBD1 (5 bases). V was shortened by 6 bases and J by 7 bases, with 15 bases between the two germline ends. Germline V gene sequence: CDR1 KGHSH, CDR2 LQKENI. The CDR3 runs to 13 residues. The CDR3 DNA sequence: TGTGCCAGCTCCCAGGGTTTTCTGAGTGGCTACACCTTC. It is translated as CASSQGFLSGYTF.

The chain has TRBV6-6 and TRBJ2-7; 9 bases map to TRBD1. V shed 7 bases, J shed 3 bases, and the junction held 10 bases outside the gene matches. The germline V gene encodes CDR1 MNHNY and CDR2 SVGAGI (reference sequence). This CDR3 region has 15 residues. This CDR3 reads CASNSPGQGIYEQYF. The CDR3 nucleotides are TGTGCCAGCAACTCTCCGGGACAGGGCATCTACGAGCAGTACTTC.

The chain joins TRBV28 to TRBJ1-2, with D perhaps TRBD1 (6 bases). The CDR3 has 12 residues. The germline V gene encodes CDR1 MDHEN and CDR2 SYDVKM. V lost 6 bases and J lost 4, with 9 bases in between. CDR3 protein: CASSLTGYGYTF. The CDR3 DNA follows: TGTGCCAGCAGCCTGACAGGCTATGGCTACACCTTC.

V is TRBV10-2 and J is TRBJ2-5; 14 nucleotides agree with TRBD2. Germline CDR1 reads WSHSY; CDR2 reads SAAADI. The CDR3 has 15 residues. The V and J ends lost 6 bases and 2 bases, in that order; junction bases with no gene match: 2. CDR3 nucleotides: TGCGCCAGCAGGACTAGCGGGGGGGTTCAAGAGACCCAGTACTTC. Translated: CASRTSGGVQETQYF.

The chain is built from TRBV30 and TRBJ2-3; TRBD1 matches at 9 bases. Germline-derived CDR1 and CDR2 are GTSNPN and SVGIG (reference sequence). Germline trimming cut 3 bases from V and 0 bases from J; bases unmatched to any gene: 4. The CDR3 runs 15 residues. Here the CDR3 DNA reads TGTGCCTGGAGCGGCGGGACAGGGAGCACAGATACGCAGTATTTT. Its translation is CAWSGGTGSTDTQYF.

This rearrangement joins TRBV7-3 to TRBJ2-5; a weak D match, TRBD1 (6 bases). Trimming pared 1 base from V and 11 bases from J, leaving 11 bases between. The CDR3 contains 12 residues. CDR1 SGHTA and CDR2 FQGTGA come from the germline V gene. The CDR3 spells CASSLINRVQYF. Here the CDR3 DNA reads TGTGCCAGCAGCTTAATCAACAGGGTACAGTACTTC.

J is TRBJ2-2 and V is TRBV4-2; possibly TRBD2 for D (6 bases). The V gene lost 1 base and the J gene lost 4 bases, with 19 bases spanning the gap. There are 18 residues in the CDR3. In germline, CDR1 is LGHNA, CDR2 YNFKEQ. The CDR3 DNA reads TGTGCCAGCAGCCAAGGGTCTTTTGGGGGGTCAGGCACCGGGGAGCTGTTTTTT. Protein: CASSQGSFGGSGTGELFF.

The chain is built from TRBV27 and TRBJ2-1; TRBD2 agrees at 7 bases. This CDR3 is 15 amino acids long. J lost 9 bases, V lost 7 bases, and 15 bases had no gene match. Germline V gene lookup returns CDR1 MNHEY and CDR2 SMNVEV (reference sequence). CDR3 DNA sequence: TGTGCCAGCATCCGTATGGCGGGAGAAAGGGGTGAGCAGTTCTTC. Its translation is CASIRMAGERGEQFF.

The chain couples TRBV6-5 to TRBJ1-1; TRBD1 might be the D (5 bases). V dropped 5 bases and J dropped 4 bases, with 11 bases sitting between them. Germline V gene lookup returns CDR1 MNHEY and CDR2 SVGAGI. The CDR3 runs to 13 residues. The CDR3 spells CASSIIRGTEAFF. CDR3 DNA: TGTGCCAGCAGTATAATAAGGGGCACTGAAGCTTTCTTT.

The chain carries TRBV18 and TRBJ2-3; D might be TRBD1 (6 bases). The CDR3 runs to 13 residues. Per germline, CDR1 KGHSH and CDR2 LQKENI. Trimming took 3 bases from V and 3 from J, leaving 7 bases between them. CDR3 in amino acids: CASSPGQTDTQYF. In nucleotides, the CDR3 is TGTGCCAGCTCACCTGGACAGACAGATACGCAGTATTTT. Using reference TRBV18 and TRBJ2-3 for the parts outside the CDR3, the full variable domain is NAGVMQNPRHLVRRRGQEARLRCSPMKGHSHVYWYRQLPEEGLKFMVYLQKENIIDESGMPKERFSAEFPKEGPSILRIQQVVRGDSAAYFCASSPGQTDTQYFGPGTRLTVL.

V is TRBV14 and J is TRBJ1-2; D gene uncertain. Germline V CDR1 and CDR2: SGHDN, FVKESK. The CDR3 is 15 residues long. V shed 1 base and J shed 2 bases, with 11 bases lying between them. The CDR3 protein is CASSQAFVGNYGYTF. The CDR3 DNA reads as TGTGCCAGCAGCCAAGCTTTCGTCGGGAACTATGGCTACACCTTC.

The V call is TRBV25-1, the J call TRBJ1-5, with TRBD1 matching 8 bases. The germline V gene has CDR1 MGHDK and CDR2 SYGVNS. This CDR3 comprises 15 residues. The V segment lost 6 bases and the J segment 3 bases; nucleotides outside the gene matches: 7. CDR3 amino acids: CASSEDRGLNQPQHF. CDR3 bases: TGTGCCAGCAGCGAAGACAGGGGTCTCAATCAGCCCCAGCATTTT. The variable domain in full, with the rest retrieved from reference TRBV25-1 and TRBJ1-5, is EADIYQTPRYLVIGTGKKITLECSQTMGHDKMYWYQQDPGMELHLIHYSYGVNSTEKGDLSSESTVSRIRTEHFPLTLESARPSHTSQYLCASSEDRGLNQPQHFGDGTRLSIL.

The chain links TRBV5-1 to TRBJ2-1, with D hard to call. This CDR3 spans 13 amino acids. Trimming stripped 4 bases from V and 4 bases from J, with 9 bases between. Germline values: CDR1 SGHRS, CDR2 YFSETQ. The CDR3: CASSLHFYNEQFF. The CDR3 coding sequence is TGCGCCAGCAGCCTACATTTTTACAATGAGCAGTTCTTC.

The chain joins TRBV5-1 to TRBJ2-3; the D gene could be TRBD1 or TRBD2 (6 bases each). The V and J ends lost 4 bases and 0 bases respectively, with 18 bases between them. The CDR3 length is 17 residues. Germline loops: CDR1 SGHRS, CDR2 YFSETQ. The CDR3 sequence is CASSTDPKGGSTDTQYF. The CDR3 nucleotides are TGCGCCAGCAGCACCGACCCTAAGGGGGGAAGCACAGATACGCAGTATTTT.

This chain links TRBV7-9 with TRBJ1-2; TRBD1 agrees at 7 bases. CDR3 size: 14 residues. Germline V gene sequence: CDR1 SEHNR, CDR2 FQNEAQ (reference sequence). Germline trimming cut 5 bases from V and 2 bases from J; bases unmatched to any gene: 5. The CDR3, as DNA: TGTGCCAGCAGCAACAGGGGTGAGAACTATGGCTACACCTTC. This encodes CASSNRGENYGYTF.

The chain has TRBV6-5 and TRBJ1-2; a possible D gene is TRBD1 (5 bases). CDR3 length equals 16 residues. V gave up 0 bases and J gave up 2 bases, with 13 bases separating them. Germline CDR1 and CDR2: MNHEY and SVGAGI. CDR3: CASSYSDGTGNYGYTF. The DNA for the CDR3 is TGTGCCAGCAGTTACTCGGATGGAACAGGCAACTATGGCTACACCTTC.

This chain connects TRBV19 to TRBJ1-6, with D maybe TRBD1 (6 bases). The CDR3 spans 17 residues. The germline gives CDR1 LNHDA, CDR2 SQIVND (reference sequence). V lost 3 bases to trimming and J lost 4 bases, with 16 bases between them. In DNA form, the CDR3 reads TGTGCCAGTAGTATCCCCCCGGACAGATTTTATAATTCACCCCTCCACTTT. Its protein product is CASSIPPDRFYNSPLHF.

This clone was counted only a few times. The J gene is TRBJ2-7, the V gene TRBV19, with D perhaps TRBD1 or TRBD2 (5 bases each). There are 14 residues in the CDR3. V was trimmed by 5 bases and J by 1 base, leaving 12 bases between them. Germline V gene sequence: CDR1 LNHDA, CDR2 SQIVND (reference sequence). CDR3 residues: CASSRGHGSYEQYF. In DNA, the CDR3 is TGTGCCAGTAGTCGGGGCCACGGGTCCTACGAGCAGTACTTC.

The rearrangement links TRBV7-6 to TRBJ2-2; tentatively, D is TRBD1 (6 bases). CDR1 SGHVS and CDR2 FNYEAQ come from the germline V gene. CDR3 length: 16 amino acids. Trimming left V 5 bases short and J 7 bases short, with 20 bases between. The CDR3 is CASSQTSPGVGGELFF. The CDR3, as DNA: TGTGCCAGCAGCCAAACTTCCCCAGGGGTTGGCGGGGAGCTGTTTTTT. Full variable domain (rest looked up from reference TRBV7-6 and TRBJ2-2): GAGVSQSPRYKVTKRGQDVALRCDPISGHVSLYWYRQALGQGPEFLTYFNYEAQQDKSGLPNDRFSAERPEGSISTLTIQRTEQRDSAMYRCASSQTSPGVGGELFFGEGSRLTVL.

This chain links TRBV30 with TRBJ1-1; unclear D gene. CDR1 GTSNPN and CDR2 SVGIG come from the germline V gene (reference sequence). Trimming cost V 4 bases and J 5 bases, with 8 bases left between them. The CDR3 has 11 amino acids. The CDR3 region is CAWTHRTEAFF. The CDR3 bases are TGTGCCTGGACCCACCGGACTGAAGCTTTCTTT.

This chain joins TRBV5-1 and TRBJ1-1; D is unresolved. The CDR3 is made up of 15 amino acids. The germline V gene encodes CDR1 SGHRS and CDR2 YFSETQ. V lost 0 bases to trimming and J lost 6 bases, with 15 bases between them. The CDR3 nucleotides read TGCGCCAGCAGCTTGGATCGGCCCCCTTGGGCTGAAGCTTTCTTT. This encodes CASSLDRPPWAEAFF.

This rearrangement joins TRBV6-5 to TRBJ2-7, with a tentative D call TRBD2 (5 bases). The CDR3 has 14 residues. Germline lookup yields CDR1 MNHEY and CDR2 SVGAGI. Trimming took 6 bases from V and 0 from J, leaving 12 bases between them. CDR3 bases: TGTGCCAGCAGGAGGGAGAGGGTCTCCTACGAGCAGTACTTC. It translates to CASRRERVSYEQYF.

The chain employs TRBV6-5 and TRBJ2-7; possibly TRBD1 for D (5 bases). Germline V lookup: CDR1 MNHEY, CDR2 SVGAGI. V was pared by 0 bases and J by 4 bases, with 13 bases between. The CDR3 sequence is 15 residues long. DNA for the CDR3: TGTGCCAGCAGTTACTCGCCAGGGATTACGTACGAGCAGTACTTC. Amino acids: CASSYSPGITYEQYF.